The 21 T cell receptor beta chains presented below share a single source sample, sequenced in a study of blood T cell repertoires in COVID-19. Generated by immunoSEQ multiplex PCR, the TCRdb table keeps only in-frame clones and is missing some. The sample holds fewer than 300,000 clones, 85% seen once. Sequenced: PBMCs or T cells enriched from blood (not recorded which). The receptors shown here come from a woman in her 50s who had recovered from COVID-19.

The J gene is TRBJ2-3, the V gene TRBV18; 14 nucleotides line up with TRBD2. The length of the CDR3 is 16 residues. The V gene end was trimmed by 4 bases and the J gene end by 5 bases; junction bases not matched to a gene: 5. CDR1 KGHSH and CDR2 LQKENI come from the germline V gene. The DNA for the CDR3 is TGTGCCAGCTCACGGGGACTAGCGGGAGCTGAAGATACGCAGTATTTT. Translation gives CASSRGLAGAEDTQYF.

The chain links TRBV28 to TRBJ1-2; D unresolved. The V end was cut by 1 base, the J end by 3 bases, with 9 bases between. Looked up from germline, CDR1 is MDHEN and CDR2 is SYDVKM. The CDR3 runs 14 residues. CDR3 amino acids: CASSLFGGDYGYTF. For the CDR3, the DNA is TGTGCCAGCAGTTTATTCGGCGGGGACTATGGCTACACCTTC.

The chain has TRBV11-2 and TRBJ2-4, with TRBD1 as a possible D gene (6 bases). Trimming took off 3 bases at V and 8 bases at J, with 17 bases between the two ends. The CDR3 covers 15 residues. Germline V gene data show CDR1 as SGHAT and CDR2 as FQNNGV. This CDR3 reads CASSFTGTEGDIQYF. The CDR3 DNA reads as TGTGCCAGCAGCTTTACAGGGACCGAAGGAGACATTCAGTACTTC.

The gene calls are TRBV5-1 and TRBJ2-5; the match to TRBD2 covers 8 bases. This CDR3 is built from 15 residues. Germline-derived CDR1 and CDR2 are SGHRS and YFSETQ. Trimming at V came to 2 bases and at J to 4 bases, leaving 7 bases not matched to a gene. CDR3 in DNA: TGCGCCAGCAGCTTTCGGGAGGGGTATGGAGAGACCCAGTACTTC. It is translated as CASSFREGYGETQYF. Supplemented by reference TRBV5-1 and TRBJ2-5, the full variable domain reads KAGVTQTPRYLIKTRGQQVTLSCSPISGHRSVSWYQQTPGQGLQFLFEYFSETQRNKGNFPGRFSGRQFSNSRSEMNVSTLELGDSALYLCASSFREGYGETQYFGPGTRLLVL.

The chain couples TRBV30 to TRBJ1-5, with 7 bases that match TRBD1. This CDR3 is 16 amino acids long. The V gene's germline CDR1 is GTSNPN and CDR2 SVGIG (reference sequence). V was clipped by 1 base and J by 4 bases; unmatched bases: 10. CDR3 in DNA: TGTGCCTGGAGTGCAAACGGGAGGGGGCGGAATCAGCCCCAGCATTTT. Translated, it gives CAWSANGRGRNQPQHF.

V is TRBV30 and J is TRBJ1-6, with D uncertain. This CDR3 contains 14 residues. Per germline, CDR1 GTSNPN and CDR2 SVGIG (reference sequence). Trimming shortened V by 4 bases and J by 7 bases, and 14 bases separated the two germline ends. The CDR3 DNA reads TGTGCCTGGACTCGGGGAACCCAAAATTCACCCCTCCACTTT. Its translation: CAWTRGTQNSPLHF.

The chain couples TRBV28 to TRBJ2-7; 7 bases match TRBD1. The germline V gene encodes CDR1 MDHEN and CDR2 SYDVKM. The CDR3 has 13 amino acids. V lost 6 bases and J lost 2; bases outside the gene matches: 4. The CDR3 sequence: CASRTGTAYEQYF. The CDR3 DNA reads TGTGCCAGCAGAACCGGGACAGCCTACGAGCAGTACTTC.

This chain links TRBV18 with TRBJ2-1; TRBD2 aligns across 11 bases. V lost 6 bases to trimming and J lost 6 bases; unmatched junction nucleotides: 4. CDR3 length: 14 amino acids. Per the germline V gene, CDR1 is KGHSH and CDR2 is LQKENI. The CDR3 reads CASSLGLAVNEQFF. CDR3 nucleotides: TGTGCCAGCTCTTTGGGACTAGCGGTCAATGAGCAGTTCTTC. Using reference TRBV18 and TRBJ2-1 for the parts outside the CDR3, the full variable domain is NAGVMQNPRHLVRRRGQEARLRCSPMKGHSHVYWYRQLPEEGLKFMVYLQKENIIDESGMPKERFSAEFPKEGPSILRIQQVVRGDSAAYFCASSLGLAVNEQFFGPGTRLTVL.

As regards this clone: Within the sample, other DNA sequences also encode this same CDR3. The CDR3 loop reads CASSVGGTGELFF. The CDR3 DNA sequence: TGTGCCAGCAGCGTAGGAGGAACCGGGGAGCTGTTTTTT. This sequence joins TRBV9 and TRBJ2-2; D ambiguous. The CDR3 extends over 13 amino acids. Trimming stripped 0 bases from V and 5 bases from J, with 5 bases between. CDR1 SGDLS and CDR2 YYNGEE come from the germline V gene.

The chain uses TRBV7-2 and TRBJ1-2; D is perhaps TRBD1 (5 bases). V was pared by 5 bases and J by 7 bases, with 26 bases between. Germline-derived CDR1 and CDR2 are SGHTA and FQGNSA. This CDR3 is 17 amino acids long. The CDR3 DNA reads TGTGCCAGCAGCGCGTTCGGAGGGTCAGGGACTAAGGGTGGCTACACCTTC. Protein: CASSAFGGSGTKGGYTF.

The chain uses TRBV5-1 and TRBJ1-1; D is unclear. Germline values: CDR1 SGHRS, CDR2 YFSETQ. This CDR3 has 14 amino acids. Trimming removed 0 bases from V and 0 bases from J, with 6 bases in between. As DNA, the CDR3 is TGCGCCAGCAGCTTGGGGGGAGTGAACACTGAAGCTTTCTTT. Protein sequence: CASSLGGVNTEAFF.

The chain links TRBV4-2 to TRBJ1-1, with D hard to call. Germline loops: CDR1 LGHNA, CDR2 YNFKEQ. V lost 1 base and J 0 bases, leaving 12 bases between the germline ends. The CDR3 has 16 amino acids. As DNA, the CDR3 is TGTGCCAGCAGCCAAGTCCCGGGATCTTTGAACACTGAAGCTTTCTTT. Translating it yields CASSQVPGSLNTEAFF.

This sequence joins TRBV5-4 and TRBJ1-2; TRBD1 matches at 9 bases. The CDR3 loop spans 14 amino acids. In germline, CDR1 is SGHNT, CDR2 YYREEE (reference sequence). V lost 3 bases, J lost 8 bases, and 8 bases stayed unmatched. Written as DNA, the CDR3 is TGTGCCAGCAGCTGGGTACAGGGGGCGGAAGGCTACACCTTC. Its protein is CASSWVQGAEGYTF.

The chain uses TRBV6-5 and TRBJ1-2, with 7 positions matching TRBD1. V was pared by 5 bases and J by 4 bases, with 7 bases of the junction left unmatched. Germline V gene data show CDR1 as MNHEY and CDR2 as SVGAGI. The CDR3 covers 14 residues. Here the CDR3 reads CASSTGGGGYGYTF. In DNA form, the CDR3 reads TGTGCCAGCAGTACGGGAGGGGGCGGCTATGGCTACACCTTC.

The rearrangement links TRBV28 to TRBJ1-1, with 8 bases that match TRBD1. This CDR3 has 14 amino acids. Germline V lookup: CDR1 MDHEN, CDR2 SYDVKM. V was clipped by 5 bases and J by 0 bases; unmatched bases: 2. The CDR3 region has the DNA TGTGCCAGCAGTGGGACAGGAGTGAACACTGAAGCTTTCTTT. Encoded protein: CASSGTGVNTEAFF.

The V and J genes are TRBV14 and TRBJ1-1; the D gene is possibly TRBD1 (5 bases). V was cut by 0 bases and J by 5 bases, with 19 bases left in between. The CDR3 extends over 17 amino acids. The germline CDR1 and CDR2 sequences are SGHDN and FVKESK. The DNA for the CDR3 is TGTGCCAGCAGCCAAGATGGGTATTTCGGGGGACGGACTGAAGCTTTCTTT. Protein product: CASSQDGYFGGRTEAFF. The whole variable domain, remainder taken from reference TRBV14 and TRBJ1-1, is EAGVTQFPSHSVIEKGQTVTLRCDPISGHDNLYWYRRVMGKEIKFLLHFVKESKQDESGMPNNRFLAERTGGTYSTLKVQPAELEDSGVYFCASSQDGYFGGRTEAFFGQGTRLTVV.

The chain uses TRBV30 and TRBJ1-2; a possible D gene is TRBD1 (5 bases). Trimming took off 0 bases at V and 4 bases at J, with 15 bases between the two ends. CDR3 length: 15 amino acids. Per the germline V gene, CDR1 is GTSNPN and CDR2 is SVGIG (reference sequence). CDR3 residues: CAWSVGEGVSYGYTF. CDR3 nucleotide sequence: TGTGCCTGGAGTGTGGGGGAGGGTGTCAGCTATGGCTACACCTTC.

The chain carries TRBV5-8 and TRBJ1-2; 8 bases are a match to TRBD1. The V gene's germline CDR1 is SGHTS and CDR2 YDEGEE. This CDR3 is 15 amino acids long. After removal of 2 bases from V and 8 bases from J, the junction contained 11 bases not matched to a gene. The CDR3 sequence is CASSFERTGRRGYTF. Written as DNA, the CDR3 is TGTGCCAGCAGCTTCGAGAGGACAGGGAGGCGCGGCTACACCTTC.

The rearrangement uses TRBV3-1 (or the pseudogene TRBV3-2) and TRBJ2-5; D is perhaps TRBD1 (6 bases). The germline V gene has CDR1 LGHDT and CDR2 YNNKEL (reference sequence). Trimming left V 5 bases short and J 0 bases short, with 10 bases between. The CDR3 loop spans 14 amino acids. The DNA for the CDR3 is TGTGCCAGCAGCGACGGGACACACCAAGAGACCCAGTACTTC. Translated: CASSDGTHQETQYF.

This clone showed up just once. This chain's CDR3 is CASSQPGGAGELFF. The CDR3 DNA reads TGCGCCAGCAGCCAACCCGGGGGGGCCGGGGAGCTGTTTTTT. V is TRBV4-1 and J is TRBJ2-2, with TRBD2 matching 8 bases. The CDR3 totals 14 residues. V dropped 2 bases and J dropped 6; count of bases not matched to a gene: 2. In germline, CDR1 is MGHRA, CDR2 YSYEKL.

V is TRBV18 and J is TRBJ1-1, with D possibly TRBD1 on 6 matching bases. This CDR3 comprises 13 residues. V was clipped by 3 bases and J by 4 bases, with 9 bases between them. CDR1 KGHSH and CDR2 LQKENI come from the germline V gene. In nucleotides, the CDR3 is TGTGCCAGCTCACCCAGGGGTTCCACTGAAGCTTTCTTT. Its protein product is CASSPRGSTEAFF.